These 28 T cell receptor beta chains came from one sample sequenced in a study of blood T cells in healthy people across ages. A second PCR of about 7 to 11 cycles used a sample-barcoded 5' primer and a J-beta primer mix. TCRdb called the 5' RACE reads again in MiXCR, with one record for every CDR3 protein. The sample holds some 790,000 distinct CDR3 sequences, 25% to 35% seen once. The sample was blood. These receptors came from an elderly woman in good health.

This clonotype turned up a few times. V and J are TRBV6-5 and TRBJ1-5; D not certain. The ends were cut back, 6 bases at V and 0 bases at J, with 12 bases in the middle. This CDR3 region has 15 residues. CDR1 and CDR2 (germline): MNHEY, SVGAGI. The CDR3 sequence is CASRRNFNSNQPQHF. Written as DNA, the CDR3 is TGTGCCAGCAGGAGAAACTTTAATAGCAATCAGCCCCAGCATTTT.

This clonotype was detected only once. This sequence joins TRBV5-1 and TRBJ2-1; perhaps TRBD1 as D (6 bases). V lost 0 bases and J 8 bases, leaving 18 bases between the germline ends. The CDR3 runs to 16 residues. Germline V gives CDR1 SGHRS, CDR2 YFSETQ. The DNA of the CDR3 is TGCGCCAGCAGCTTGGGGGGCAGGGGCGATGTTGATGAGCAGTTCTTC. This sequence encodes CASSLGGRGDVDEQFF.

This clonotype was seen a single time. This clone may be a read error of a much larger clone one base away. The chain uses TRBV10-3 and TRBJ1-4; no definite D call. The length of the CDR3 is 14 residues. From germline, CDR1 is ENHRY and CDR2 SYGVKD. The CDR3 sequence: CAISESSNSEKPFF. CDR3 bases: TGTGCCATCAGTGAGTCAAGTAATAGCGAAAAACCGTTTTTT.

There are many counts of this clonotype. The chain joins TRBV12-3 or TRBV12-4 to TRBJ1-2, with 7 bases identical to TRBD1. The CDR3 spans 17 residues. Unmatched junction bases numbered 13, after V lost 6 bases and J lost 0 bases. The CDR3 sequence is CASSFRQGSNTNYGYTF. The CDR3 nucleotides read TGTGCCAGCAGCTTTCGACAGGGCAGCAACACTAACTATGGCTACACCTTC.

The genes are TRBV2 and TRBJ2-1, with 7 bases aligning to TRBD2. Per germline, CDR1 SNHLY and CDR2 FYNNEI. The CDR3 covers 16 residues. J lost 0 bases, V lost 8 bases, and 10 bases had no gene match. In DNA, the CDR3 is TGTGCCAGCCTTGGACTAGTGGGATTCTCCTACAATGAGCAGTTCTTC. Its translation is CASLGLVGFSYNEQFF.

This clonotype was seen at least ten times. The rearrangement joins TRBV7-9 to TRBJ1-4; 8 bases agree with TRBD1. CDR3 length equals 14 residues. With 3 bases clipped from V and 7 bases from J, the junction kept 4 bases outside the gene matches. The V gene's germline CDR1 is SEHNR and CDR2 FQNEAQ (reference sequence). This CDR3 is CASSFGQGTEKLFF. The CDR3 DNA sequence: TGTGCCAGCAGCTTTGGACAGGGAACTGAAAAACTGTTTTTT.

Notes on this clonotype: A much larger clone lies a single base off, so this may be a read error. The chain links TRBV19 to TRBJ2-7; D gene uncertain. Between the trimmed V and J ends, which lost 5 bases and 2 bases, there was a span of 13 bases. Germline CDR1 and CDR2: LNHDA and SQIVND (reference sequence). The CDR3 has 14 residues. The CDR3 sequence: CASSPAGVPYEQYF. CDR3 DNA: TGTGCCAGTAGTCCCGCCGGAGTGCCCTACGAGCAGTACTTC.

This clonotype was recorded at least ten times. The genes are TRBV27 and TRBJ1-2; 8 positions agree with TRBD1. J gave up 3 bases and V 4 bases, and 13 bases lay outside the gene matches. The V gene's germline CDR1 is MNHEY and CDR2 SMNVEV (reference sequence). This CDR3 region has 17 residues. This CDR3 reads CASSSRQGWGAYYGYTF. DNA of the CDR3: TGTGCCAGCAGTTCCCGACAGGGGTGGGGTGCGTACTATGGCTACACCTTC.

About this clonotype: One base away lies a much larger clone, so this may be a sequencing read error. The chain uses TRBV12-3 or TRBV12-4 and TRBJ2-4; D not certain. The CDR3 spans 14 residues. Trimming took 6 bases from V and 1 from J, leaving 10 bases between them. The CDR3 DNA reads as TGTGCCAGCAGGTTATTGGCGGCCAAAAACATTCAGTACTTC. Translating it yields CASRLLAAKNIQYF.

This clonotype was recorded many times. This chain links TRBV6-5 with TRBJ1-2; no clear D. Germline V gives CDR1 MNHEY, CDR2 SVGAGI. There are 14 residues in the CDR3. V was shortened by 0 bases and J by 5 bases, with 10 bases between the two germline ends. In DNA, the CDR3 is TGTGCCAGCAGTTACTCTCCAGCAGGATATGGCTACACCTTC. Translation gives CASSYSPAGYGYTF.

In this sample, this clonotype turned up many times. This chain joins TRBV6-1 and TRBJ2-7; no reliable D call. The CDR3 is 13 amino acids. The V and J ends lost 8 bases and 0 bases respectively, with 11 bases between them. Per germline, CDR1 MNHNS and CDR2 SASEGT. Written as DNA, the CDR3 is TGTGCCAGCCGGACGGACCACTCCTACGAGCAGTACTTC. Translation: CASRTDHSYEQYF.

Points on this clonotype: This may be a read error: a much more frequent sequence differs by one nucleotide. This chain uses TRBV29-1 with TRBJ1-1, with D perhaps TRBD1 (5 bases). CDR1 is SQVTM, CDR2 ANQGSEA, per germline. Trimming removed 4 bases at V and 4 bases at J, with 13 bases between. CDR3 length: 13 residues. The CDR3 DNA sequence: TGCAGCGTTGGGGGGACGGTTGGCACTGAAGCTTTCTTT. This sequence encodes CSVGGTVGTEAFF.

This clonotype was counted a few times. This CDR3 reads CASAELAGQSPYEQYF. CDR3 nucleotide sequence: TGTGCCAGCGCTGAACTAGCGGGTCAGAGCCCCTACGAGCAGTACTTC. The chain uses TRBV6-1 and TRBJ2-7; TRBD2 aligns across 9 bases. The CDR3 consists of 16 residues. The germline gives CDR1 MNHNS, CDR2 SASEGT. The V segment lost 8 bases and the J segment 2 bases; nucleotides outside the gene matches: 13.

This clonotype was detected only a few times. The chain couples TRBV18 to TRBJ1-1, with 9 bases that match TRBD1. Trimming cost V 3 bases and J 10 bases; bases outside gene matches: 9. Germline V gene sequence: CDR1 KGHSH, CDR2 LQKENI. The CDR3 loop spans 14 amino acids. CDR3 in amino acids: CASSPPPGQGPAFF. CDR3 sequence (DNA): TGTGCCAGCTCACCCCCCCCGGGACAGGGACCAGCTTTCTTT.

The table lists this clonotype with a few counts. J is TRBJ2-2 and V is TRBV12-3 or TRBV12-4, with unresolved D. Trimming cost V 5 bases and J 1 base, with 8 bases left between them. This CDR3 has 14 amino acids. The CDR3 loop is CASSTRRNTGELFF. DNA for the CDR3: TGTGCCAGCAGTACCAGGCGGAACACCGGGGAGCTGTTTTTT.

The V call is TRBV20-1, the J call TRBJ1-2; 9 bases match TRBD1. The CDR3 extends over 17 amino acids. Germline CDR1 and CDR2: DFQATT and SNEGSKA (reference sequence). V lost 6 bases to trimming and J lost 6 bases; unmatched junction nucleotides: 20. The CDR3 reads CSAHVAHLGQGMDGYTF. In DNA, the CDR3 is TGCAGTGCCCACGTGGCGCACTTGGGACAGGGTATGGATGGCTACACCTTC.

The count of this clonotype is one. One end of the junction does not line up with germline, which may come from a read error. V and J are TRBV11-2 and TRBJ2-1, with D perhaps TRBD2 (5 bases). Germline lookup yields CDR1 SGHAT and CDR2 FQNNGV. The CDR3 consists of 13 residues. CDR3 amino acids: CAGSFAPGNEQFF. The CDR3 nucleotides read TGCGCCGGCAGCTTCGCCCCGGGGAATGAGCAGTTCTTC.

With respect to this clonotype: This may arise from a read error, as a much more abundant clone is one base away. The chain couples TRBV19 to TRBJ2-7; D not certain. Judging by the DNA end, TRBJ2-5 fits better; the J call may be wrong. Looked up from germline, CDR1 is LNHDA and CDR2 is SQIVND (reference sequence). The CDR3 has 14 amino acids. The chain's CDR3 is CASGIQDGKETQYF. CDR3 coding DNA: TGTGCCAGTGGTATCCAGGATGGAAAAGAGACCCAGTACTTC.

This clonotype was seen a handful of times. The gene calls are TRBV20-1 and TRBJ1-1, with 8 bases lining up with TRBD1. The CDR3 loop spans 14 amino acids. V gave up 0 bases and J gave up 11 bases; unmatched junction bases: 11. The germline gives CDR1 DFQATT, CDR2 SNEGSKA (reference sequence). CDR3 bases: TGCAGTGCTAGAGATTATCCTGGACAGGGTCCTGCTTTCTTT. Protein product: CSARDYPGQGPAFF.

This clonotype was found many times. This chain connects TRBV5-1 to TRBJ2-5, with TRBD1 as a possible D gene (5 bases). CDR1 is SGHRS, CDR2 YFSETQ, per germline. The CDR3 contains 16 residues. V lost 4 bases and J lost 2, with 18 bases in between. This chain's CDR3 is CASSGLGAVKQETQYF. The CDR3 DNA reads TGCGCCAGCAGCGGGCTAGGGGCGGTGAAACAAGAGACCCAGTACTTC. Looking up the rest from reference TRBV5-1 and TRBJ2-5 gives the full variable domain: KAGVTQTPRYLIKTRGQQVTLSCSPISGHRSVSWYQQTPGQGLQFLFEYFSETQRNKGNFPGRFSGRQFSNSRSEMNVSTLELGDSALYLCASSGLGAVKQETQYFGPGTRLLVL.

The chain is built from TRBV6-2 or TRBV6-3 and TRBJ1-1; 8 bases fit TRBD1. V lost 11 bases and J lost 5; bases outside the gene matches: 13. Germline V CDR1 and CDR2: MNHEY, SVGEGT. The CDR3 covers 14 residues. The CDR3 nucleotides read TGTGCCGCAAAGCCTAGGACAGGGAGGACTGAAGCTTTCTTT. Translating gives CAAKPRTGRTEAFF.

In its sample, this clonotype was seen once. The chain recombines TRBV15 with TRBJ2-5, with 12 bases matching TRBD2. Looked up from germline, CDR1 is LNHNV and CDR2 is YYDKDF (reference sequence). This CDR3 has 17 residues. V was clipped by 1 base and J by 2 bases; unmatched bases: 5. This CDR3 is CATSRVRLAGDQETQYF. The CDR3 DNA reads TGTGCCACCAGCAGAGTCAGACTAGCGGGAGATCAAGAGACCCAGTACTTC.

This clonotype was detected many times. The rearrangement uses TRBV7-2 and TRBJ1-4; the D gene is possibly TRBD1 (5 bases). Deletions cut 4 bases from V and 8 bases from J, with 11 bases between. Germline CDR1 and CDR2: SGHTA and FQGNSA. The CDR3 extends over 13 amino acids. The CDR3 nucleotides are TGTGCCAGCAGCTCGGTTGGGACCGAAAAACTGTTTTTT. It specifies CASSSVGTEKLFF.

The rearrangement uses TRBV18 and TRBJ1-4, with D possibly being TRBD1 (5 bases). The germline gives CDR1 KGHSH, CDR2 LQKENI. The CDR3 runs to 17 residues. V gave up 2 bases and J gave up 4 bases, with 17 bases separating them. In nucleotides, the CDR3 is TGTGCCAGCTCACCAAACCAGGGCGGCGGGCATAATGAAAAACTGTTTTTT. Its translation is CASSPNQGGGHNEKLFF.

Remarks on this clonotype: A much larger clone is a single base away; this may be a read error. The chain employs TRBV10-1 and TRBJ2-6; no clear D. V was shortened by 4 bases and J by 1 base, with 8 bases between the two germline ends. Germline loops: CDR1 WNHNN, CDR2 SYGVQD (reference sequence). The CDR3 loop spans 15 amino acids. This CDR3 is CASSAAVSGANVLTF. The DNA for the CDR3 is TGCGCCAGCAGTGCCGCGGTTTCTGGGGCCAACGTCCTGACTTTC.

The rearrangement links TRBV6-4 to TRBJ2-5, with 8 positions matching TRBD1. CDR3 length: 15 residues. V was clipped by 4 bases and J by 5 bases; unmatched bases: 9. Germline V CDR1 and CDR2: MRHNA, SNTAGT. This chain's CDR3 is CASSGRQGNWETQYF. CDR3 nucleotide sequence: TGTGCCAGCAGTGGTCGACAGGGGAACTGGGAGACCCAGTACTTC.

V gene TRBV2 combines with J gene TRBJ2-2; 7 bases are shared with TRBD2. In germline, CDR1 is SNHLY, CDR2 FYNNEI. The V and J ends lost 4 bases and 1 base, in that order; junction bases with no gene match: 6. The CDR3 has 16 amino acids. The CDR3 nucleotides are TGTGCCAGCAGTGGGGAGGGACGGATGAACACCGGGGAGCTGTTTTTT. This encodes CASSGEGRMNTGELFF.

This chain uses TRBV4-1 with TRBJ2-7; D uncertain. The V gene's germline CDR1 is MGHRA and CDR2 YSYEKL. The CDR3 has 14 amino acids. V lost 1 base, J lost 2 bases, and 9 bases lay in between. CDR3 residues: CASSQALHPYEQYF. CDR3 DNA: TGCGCCAGCAGCCAAGCTCTACACCCCTACGAGCAGTACTTC.